This TCR beta chain was observed in a study of blood T cell repertoires in COVID-19. Whole-study context: Sample material is recorded as cDNA or gDNA derived from T cells, B-cell-depleted T cells, or PBMCs.

CDR3 length: 17 residues. Germline V CDR1 and CDR2: MNHEY, SMNVEV (reference sequence). V dropped 9 bases and J dropped 0 bases, with 22 bases sitting between them. In the study's own analysis: Using reference gene primer amplification, nucleated cell counts were estimated. TCRdb's table, derived via immunoSEQ multiplex PCR, lists solely in-frame clones and lacks some. V, J and clone size are taken as reported in that table, and D and trimming were inferred from the DNA itself. The data show roughly 200,000 clones, 83% seen once. V and J are TRBV27 and TRBJ2-3; D possibly corresponds to TRBD1 (5 bases). The clonotype originates from a woman younger than 45 with COVID-19, enrolled during active disease. Sequenced material: peripheral blood. CDR3 protein: CASAPRAITASTDTQYF. For the CDR3, the DNA is TGTGCCAGTGCCCCCAGGGCCATAACGGCTAGCACAGATACGCAGTATTTT.